This T cell receptor (beta chain) was profiled in a study of blood T cell repertoires in COVID-19. Study background: Samples representing acute and convalescent COVID-19 were sourced from the United States, Italy and Spain. Sources were T cells, B-cell-depleted T cells, or PBMCs; the material itself was cDNA or gDNA.

This clone was detected once. V gave up 7 bases and J gave up 0 bases; unmatched junction bases: 6. Germline loops: CDR1 SNHLY, CDR2 FYNNEI. The length of the CDR3 is 17 residues. Original analysis: Reference gene primer amplification gave nucleated cell count estimates. Method: immunoSEQ multiplex PCR; TCRdb's copy keeps in-frame clones and lacks some. The DNA was the basis for D and trimming; V, J and clone size are from that table. The table lists roughly 100,000 clones, approximately 85% of them singletons. The clonotype was recovered from a middle-aged man with active or convalescent COVID-19. Material for sequencing was peripheral blood. The V call is TRBV2, the J call TRBJ2-1; 13 nucleotides agree with TRBD2. The CDR3 loop is CASTGLAGVPSYNEQFF. The CDR3 nucleotides are TGTGCCAGCACCGGACTAGCGGGGGTCCCCTCCTACAATGAGCAGTTCTTC.